Listed below are T cell receptor beta chains from one sample, sequenced in a study of T cell repertoires in cytomegalovirus infection. These receptors have no known antigen. TCRdb ran MiXCR on the reads and lists one entry per CDR3 protein. Of about 470,000 distinct CDR3 sequences listed, about 39% were seen once; the top ten hold approximately 40%. Sequencing used cultured PBMCs, obtained from culture after CMV antigen stimulation. These receptors were obtained from a human donor in good health (CMV status not recorded). Some clones in this sample may be carry-over from other donors' samples. The CDR3 runs from the conserved cysteine through the conserved F or W. The order of the fields is V gene, clone size, D gene, J gene, CDR3 length, CDR3 protein, CDR3 DNA. The D gene is left open where the match is weak. Clone size appears in some rows only: once, few, many, or a class for an expanded clone.

TRBV6-2/TRBV6-3	few	TRBD1	TRBJ2-1	14	CASNLQGAGNEQFF	TGTGCCAGCAATTTACAGGGGGCGGGGAATGAGCAGTTCTTC
TRBV4-1	-	-	TRBJ2-3	15	CASSPGAGMPDTQYF	TGCGCCAGCAGCCCGGGGGCGGGAATGCCAGATACGCAGTATTTT
TRBV19	-	TRBD2	TRBJ2-7	14	CASSIYGDYYEQYF	TGTGCCAGTAGTATATACGGGGACTACTACGAGCAGTACTTC
TRBV7-9	-	-	TRBJ2-3	14	CASSSRDFHDTQYF	TGTGCCAGCAGCTCCCGGGACTTTCACGATACGCAGTATTTT
TRBV11-2	few	TRBD1	TRBJ2-1	15	CASRPSGQEYNEQFF	TGTGCCAGCCGACCGTCTGGACAGGAGTACAATGAGCAGTTCTTC
TRBV7-2	-	-	TRBJ2-1	16	CASSQKSSGSYNEQFF	TGTGCCAGCAGTCAAAAGTCGTCAGGGTCCTACAATGAGCAGTTCTTC
TRBV7-2	few	-	TRBJ2-1	13	CASSLRGANEQFF	TGTGCCAGCAGCCTTCGGGGGGCAAATGAGCAGTTCTTC
TRBV30	once	TRBD1	TRBJ2-2	12	CAWSQGAGELFF	TGTGCCTGGAGTCAGGGGGCCGGGGAGCTGTTTTTT
TRBV7-2	-	-	TRBJ2-3	13	CASSDQQGDTQYF	TGTGCCAGCAGCGATCAACAAGGAGATACGCAGTATTTT
TRBV19	-	TRBD1	TRBJ1-2	15	CASKEDRGHFGGYTF	TGTGCCAGTAAGGAAGACAGGGGGCACTTCGGCGGCTACACCTTC
TRBV7-2	few	-	TRBJ1-4	16	CASSLRAGVLNEKLFF	TGTGCCAGCAGCTTAAGGGCAGGGGTCCTTAATGAAAAACTGTTTTTT
TRBV27	few	-	TRBJ2-1	13	CASSLSFGTPKFF	TGTGCCAGCAGTCTCTCCTTCGGGACCCCCAAGTTCTTC
TRBV10-3	-	-	TRBJ2-7	12	CAISDSLYEQYF	TGTGCCATCAGTGACAGCCTCTACGAGCAGTACTTC
TRBV28	-	-	TRBJ2-7	12	CASSLSVSEQYF	TGTGCCAGCAGTTTATCGGTGAGCGAGCAGTACTTC
TRBV6-1	-	-	TRBJ1-2	13	CASSDQGWWGYTF	TGTGCCAGCAGCGATCAGGGGTGGTGGGGCTACACCTTC
TRBV6-1	-	-	TRBJ2-3	13	CASIGASTDTQYF	TGTGCCAGCATCGGGGCCTCCACAGATACGCAGTATTTT
TRBV24-1	-	-	TRBJ2-1	13	CATSDSRAQEQFF	TGTGCCACCAGTGATTCAAGGGCACAAGAGCAGTTCTTC
TRBV4-2	-	TRBD2	TRBJ2-3	17	CASRSTAGGGIADTQYF	TGTGCCAGCAGGTCTACCGCGGGGGGGGGCATCGCAGATACGCAGTATTTT
TRBV5-1	-	TRBD1	TRBJ1-4	14	CASSGGTGEEKLFF	TGCGCCAGCAGCGGAGGGACAGGGGAGGAAAAACTGTTTTTT
TRBV7-2	once	-	TRBJ2-1	14	CASSSRTGDNEQFF	TGTGCCAGCAGCTCGAGAACTGGCGACAATGAGCAGTTCTTC
TRBV4-2	few	-	TRBJ2-1	12	CASTDGYNEQFF	TGTGCCAGCACGGACGGGTACAATGAGCAGTTCTTC
TRBV6-1	few	-	TRBJ2-1	17	CASSLRRELAHYNEQFF	TGTGCCAGCAGTCTAAGACGGGAACTAGCCCACTACAATGAGCAGTTCTTC
TRBV7-9	-	TRBD2	TRBJ2-1	14	CASSLDGTSNEQFF	TGTGCCAGCAGCTTAGATGGGACTAGCAATGAGCAGTTCTTC
TRBV4-2	-	TRBD2	TRBJ2-3	18	CASSQDAAGATRGYTQYF	TGTGCCAGCAGCCAAGATGCAGCGGGGGCCACCCGGGGGTATACGCAGTATTTT
TRBV7-4	-	-	TRBJ1-1	16	CASSPPGGRGNTEAFF	TGTGCCAGCAGCCCGCCCGGGGGGCGGGGGAACACTGAAGCTTTCTTT
TRBV7-2	many	TRBD2	TRBJ2-5	15	CASSLELAEEETQYF	TGTGCCAGCAGCTTAGAACTAGCGGAAGAAGAGACCCAGTACTTC
TRBV2	-	-	TRBJ2-1	15	CASSATTDHLNEQFF	TGTGCCAGCAGTGCTACGACGGACCATCTCAATGAGCAGTTCTTC
TRBV7-6	-	-	TRBJ2-6	18	CASSSIGEPYSGANVLTF	TGTGCCAGCAGCTCTATAGGGGAACCCTATTCTGGGGCCAACGTCCTGACTTTC
TRBV12-3/TRBV12-4	-	TRBD2	TRBJ2-3	14	CASSFGPGGGTQYF	TGTGCCAGCAGTTTCGGCCCCGGGGGGGGTACGCAGTATTTT
TRBV10-3	-	-	TRBJ1-1	15	CAIAGQEVGTVEAFF	TGTGCCATCGCGGGGCAGGAGGTGGGAACAGTTGAAGCTTTCTTT
TRBV20-1	-	-	TRBJ1-1	12	CSARAPNTEAFF	TGCAGTGCTAGGGCCCCGAACACTGAAGCTTTCTTT
TRBV7-6	-	-	TRBJ2-1	14	CASSGEPEYNEQFF	TGTGCCAGCAGCGGCGAACCCGAGTACAATGAGCAGTTCTTC
TRBV15	-	-	TRBJ2-3	14	CATSTGQSTDTQYF	TGTGCCACCAGCACAGGACAGAGCACAGATACGCAGTATTTT
TRBV7-2	many	-	TRBJ1-2	13	CASSLGPLYGYTF	TGTGCCAGCAGCTTAGGGCCCCTCTATGGCTACACCTTC
TRBV7-6	-	TRBD1	TRBJ2-7	12	CAIGTGNNEQYF	TGTGCCATCGGGACAGGGAACAACGAGCAGTACTTC
TRBV9	-	-	TRBJ2-3	15	CASSVLSTEADTQYF	TGTGCCAGCAGCGTACTTTCCACGGAGGCAGATACGCAGTATTTT
TRBV4-3	-	TRBD2	TRBJ2-1	19	CASSQGVGSGRLLGNEQFF	TGCGCCAGCAGCCAAGGTGTCGGGAGCGGGAGGCTCCTGGGAAATGAGCAGTTCTTC
TRBV20-1	-	-	TRBJ2-7	13	CSARASEAYEQYF	TGCAGTGCTAGAGCCTCGGAGGCCTACGAGCAGTACTTC
TRBV11-2	-	TRBD2	TRBJ2-7	16	CASSFMVPSGRIEQYF	TGTGCCAGCAGCTTTATGGTACCTAGCGGGAGAATCGAGCAGTACTTC
TRBV27	few	TRBD2	TRBJ2-7	13	CASSPGTSGEQYF	TGTGCCAGCAGTCCGGGGACTAGCGGCGAGCAGTACTTC
TRBV6-2/TRBV6-3	-	TRBD1	TRBJ2-7	20	CASNPDRDSQTVVLFIRQYF	TGTGCCAGCAACCCAGACCGGGACAGCCAGACCGTAGTTCTATTCATACGGCAGTACTTC
TRBV11-2	few	-	TRBJ1-3	16	CATQSRQPHSGNTIYF	TGTGCCACCCAAAGTCGACAGCCCCACTCTGGAAACACCATATATTTT
TRBV7-2	-	-	TRBJ1-2	14	CASSLGNRAWGYTF	TGTGCCAGCAGCTTGGGAAACAGGGCGTGGGGCTACACCTTC
TRBV7-2	-	TRBD1	TRBJ1-5	16	CASSRSGTALGQPQHF	TGTGCCAGCAGCCGTTCCGGGACAGCTTTAGGGCAGCCCCAGCATTTT
TRBV7-9	-	-	TRBJ2-7	17	CASSSNPGTGRSYEQYF	TGTGCCAGCAGCTCCAATCCGGGGACTGGGAGGTCCTACGAGCAGTACTTC
TRBV4-1	few	-	TRBJ1-5	15	CASSQVAGLNQPQHF	TGCGCCAGCAGCCAAGTGGCGGGGTTAAATCAGCCCCAGCATTTT
TRBV18	once	-	TRBJ1-2	17	CASSPVGRESPKYGYTF	TGTGCCAGCTCACCGGTGGGCAGGGAGTCCCCTAAGTATGGCTACACCTTC
TRBV12-3/TRBV12-4	-	-	TRBJ2-3	12	CASSGVENTQYF	TGTGCCAGCAGTGGAGTGGAAAATACGCAGTATTTT
TRBV7-3	-	-	TRBJ2-5	15	CASSPSQGGLETQYF	TGTGCCAGCAGCCCTTCGCAGGGGGGATTGGAGACCCAGTACTTC